Listed here are 20 T cell receptor beta chains from one sample, sequenced in a study of T cell changes during pregnancy in multiple sclerosis. Some clones are missing from TCRdb's copy, which holds only in-frame ones; the method was immunoSEQ multiplex PCR. The data show approximately 66,000 clones, about 92% seen once. Source: peripheral blood, taken in the third trimester of pregnancy. The receptors come from a female donor in good health, enrolled as a control in a pregnancy study.

This clone was detected once. J is TRBJ1-1 and V is TRBV4-3; perhaps TRBD1 as D (5 bases). The CDR3 totals 13 residues. V was shortened by 2 bases and J by 6 bases, with 10 bases between the two germline ends. Germline CDR1 LGHNA, CDR2 YSLEER. The CDR3 loop reads CASSQKRGAEAFF. DNA for the CDR3: TGCGCCAGCAGCCAAAAAAGGGGTGCTGAAGCTTTCTTT.

CDR3 amino acids: CASTGEPSTDTQYF. The CDR3 DNA reads as TGTGCCAGCACGGGGGAGCCCAGCACAGATACGCAGTATTTT. The chain recombines TRBV5-6 with TRBJ2-3; D is possibly TRBD2 (6 bases). This CDR3 contains 14 residues. V was clipped by 6 bases and J by 0 bases, with 11 bases between them. Germline CDR1 reads SGHDT; CDR2 reads YYEEEE.

V gene TRBV12-2 combines with J gene TRBJ2-5; the table's D call, TRBD2, has no DNA check behind it. TRBV12-2 is flagged as a pseudogene. The CDR3 is made up of 17 amino acids. The DNA for the CDR3 is TGTGCAAGTCGCCGATATCTGGGCAACGGGAGGCAAGAGACCCAGTACTTC. Its translation is CASRRYLGNGRQETQYF.

The rearrangement links TRBV19 to TRBJ2-7, with 7 nucleotides matching TRBD1. Trimming removed 1 base from V and 3 bases from J; junction bases left unmatched: 9. Germline V CDR1 and CDR2: LNHDA, SQIVND (reference sequence). The CDR3 is made up of 16 amino acids. In DNA form, the CDR3 reads TGTGCCAGTAGTATAGGGGCCGGGACAGCGATCTACGAGCAGTACTTC. Translation gives CASSIGAGTAIYEQYF.

The CDR3 protein is CASSIVAVQGWIGSYEQYF. DNA for the CDR3: TGTGCCAGTAGTATCGTTGCGGTCCAGGGTTGGATTGGCTCCTACGAGCAGTACTTC. The V call is TRBV19, the J call TRBJ2-7; D might be TRBD1 (5 bases). V was cut by 3 bases and J by 0 bases, with 24 bases left in between. The CDR3 spans 19 residues. Per the germline V gene, CDR1 is LNHDA and CDR2 is SQIVND (reference sequence).

This clone was found many times. The chain joins TRBV5-1 to TRBJ1-1; D is possibly TRBD1 (5 bases). Deletions cut 4 bases from V and 8 bases from J, with 18 bases between. CDR3 length: 14 amino acids. Germline CDR1 reads SGHRS; CDR2 reads YFSETQ. Here the CDR3 reads CASSLGQPQSEAFF. In DNA, the CDR3 is TGCGCCAGCAGCCTCGGACAACCTCAGTCGGAAGCTTTCTTT.

The chain joins TRBV28 to TRBJ2-6; 7 bases align to TRBD2. Losses at the gene ends were 5 bases for V and 3 bases for J; bases not matched to a gene: 10. The CDR3 covers 17 residues. CDR1 MDHEN and CDR2 SYDVKM come from the germline V gene. The CDR3 is CASSPFGRLSGANVLTF. The CDR3 DNA is TGTGCCAGCAGTCCTTTCGGGAGGCTTAGTGGGGCCAACGTCCTGACTTTC.

For this clone: The junction departs from germline at one end; a sequencing error may be responsible. Here the CDR3 DNA reads TGTGCTAGCAGCTTCGATGGACTAGCCGGGGAGCTGTTTTTT. It encodes CASSFDGLAGELFF. V usage is TRBV7-7 and J usage is TRBJ2-2, with 7 positions matching TRBD2. Germline V gene sequence: CDR1 SSHAT, CDR2 FNYEAQ (reference sequence). The CDR3 spans 14 residues.

This clone was found once. The J gene is TRBJ1-5, the V gene TRBV7-9; 8 bases are a match to TRBD1. Germline CDR1 reads SEHNR; CDR2 reads FQNEAQ (reference sequence). CDR3 length: 14 amino acids. The trim removed 8 bases at V and 0 bases at J, leaving 3 bases unmatched. The DNA for the CDR3 is TGTGCCAGCCAGGGGGCTAATAGCAATCAGCCCCAGCATTTT. Translated: CASQGANSNQPQHF.

This clone showed up many times. The gene calls are TRBV19 and TRBJ1-2; unclear D gene. Trimming took 6 bases from V and 8 from J, leaving 16 bases between them. CDR3 length: 13 residues. Germline CDR1 is LNHDA and CDR2 is SQIVND (reference sequence). DNA of the CDR3: TGTGCCAGTAGCCACTCCTACCTCGGGGGCTACACCTTC. Protein product: CASSHSYLGGYTF.

The V and J genes are TRBV10-3 and TRBJ1-5; maybe TRBD1 (5 bases). The CDR3 sequence is 14 residues long. Germline assignment: CDR1 ENHRY and CDR2 SYGVKD. The ends were cut back, 3 bases at V and 0 bases at J, with 6 bases in the middle. The CDR3 nucleotides are TGTGCCATCAGTGACAGGGATAGCAATCAGCCCCAGCATTTT. Translating gives CAISDRDSNQPQHF.

This clone was recorded many times. The chain links TRBV7-2 to TRBJ1-1, with 8 bases aligning to TRBD1. Germline V gene sequence: CDR1 SGHTA, CDR2 FQGNSA. The CDR3 totals 13 residues. V trimming: 0 bases; J trimming: 11 bases; junction bases outside the gene matches: 5. This CDR3 reads CASSLALRDRAFF. CDR3 DNA sequence: TGTGCCAGCAGCTTAGCACTCCGGGACAGGGCTTTCTTT. Filled out from reference TRBV7-2 and TRBJ1-1, the complete variable domain reads GAGVSQSPSNKVTEKGKDVELRCDPISGHTALYWYRQSLGQGLEFLIYFQGNSAPDKSGLPSDRFSAERTGGSVSTLTIQRTQQEDSAVYLCASSLALRDRAFFGQGTRLTVV.

The genes are TRBV7-2 and TRBJ2-7; D is possibly TRBD2 (5 bases). There are 16 residues in the CDR3. The V end lost 1 base, the J end lost 0 bases, and 13 bases lay between the germline ends. In germline, CDR1 is SGHTA, CDR2 FQGNSA. CDR3 sequence (DNA): TGTGCCAGCAGCTTAGGGGCGGGTCGGAGCTCCTACGAGCAGTACTTC. Amino acid sequence: CASSLGAGRSSYEQYF. Filled out from reference TRBV7-2 and TRBJ2-7, the complete variable domain reads GAGVSQSPSNKVTEKGKDVELRCDPISGHTALYWYRQSLGQGLEFLIYFQGNSAPDKSGLPSDRFSAERTGGSVSTLTIQRTQQEDSAVYLCASSLGAGRSSYEQYFGPGTRLTVT.

V usage is TRBV29-1 and J usage is TRBJ1-2, with TRBD1 identical over 8 bases. This CDR3 has 15 residues. Trimming removed 7 bases from V and 2 bases from J; junction bases left unmatched: 12. Germline V gene sequence: CDR1 SQVTM, CDR2 ANQGSEA. The CDR3 nucleotides read TGCAGCGGGAGGGCCGGACAGGGTGACAACTATGGCTACACCTTC. The encoded protein is CSGRAGQGDNYGYTF.

The DNA of the CDR3 is TGCGCCAGCAGTCAATCTACTAAAATCCCGGGAAGGAGGCTCTATGGCTACACCTTC. It encodes CASSQSTKIPGRRLYGYTF. The chain carries TRBV23-1 and TRBJ1-2; no firm D call. TRBV23-1 is recorded as an ORF, its role being uncertain. The CDR3 totals 19 residues. The V end lost 0 bases, the J end lost 4 bases, and 24 bases lay between the germline ends.

The chain has TRBV27 and TRBJ2-7, with TRBD2 identical over 7 bases. Germline lookup yields CDR1 MNHEY and CDR2 SMNVEV (reference sequence). This CDR3 region has 16 residues. V lost 4 bases to trimming and J lost 2 bases; unmatched junction nucleotides: 11. CDR3 sequence reads: CASSWRGSSGTYEQYF. The CDR3 region has the DNA TGTGCCAGCAGTTGGAGAGGGTCTAGCGGAACCTACGAGCAGTACTTC.

The chain combines TRBV6-5 with TRBJ1-1, with 7 positions matching TRBD1. Losses at the gene ends were 4 bases for V and 1 base for J; bases not matched to a gene: 9. Per germline, CDR1 MNHEY and CDR2 SVGAGI. This CDR3 is built from 16 residues. The CDR3 DNA reads as TGTGCCAGCAGTTTACAGGGGAATAGGCGGAACACTGAAGCTTTCTTT. Protein: CASSLQGNRRNTEAFF.

The chain carries TRBV4-3 and TRBJ2-3; 7 nucleotides line up with TRBD2. Germline-derived CDR1 and CDR2 are LGHNA and YSLEER. The V and J ends lost 0 bases and 6 bases, in that order; junction bases with no gene match: 6. CDR3 length equals 15 residues. CDR3 coding DNA: TGCGCCAGCAGCCAAGATTCGCGGGAGAGCGATACGCAGTATTTT. This sequence encodes CASSQDSRESDTQYF.

The chain recombines TRBV11-3 with TRBJ2-3; 10 positions match TRBD2. The germline V gene encodes CDR1 SGHNT and CDR2 YENEEA. The length of the CDR3 is 13 residues. Germline trimming cut 4 bases from V and 7 bases from J; bases unmatched to any gene: 2. CDR3 coding DNA: TGTGCCAGCAGCTCTAGCGGGAGTTATACGCAGTATTTT. It yields the protein CASSSSGSYTQYF.

The V gene is TRBV15, the J gene TRBJ1-1; the D gene is possibly TRBD1 (6 bases). Trimming left V 1 base short and J 3 bases short, with 9 bases between. Germline loops: CDR1 LNHNV, CDR2 YYDKDF (reference sequence). CDR3 size: 14 residues. The CDR3, as DNA: TGTGCCACCAGCAGAGGCGCAGGGGACACTGAAGCTTTCTTT. Its translation: CATSRGAGDTEAFF.